A selection of T cell receptor beta chains follows, all from one sample in a study of T-cell reconstitution after alpha-beta-depleted transplantation in children. TCRdb recomputed calls from the PCR reads with MiXCR, one row per CDR3 protein. The sample consists of over 100,000 distinct CDR3 sequences, 6% to 9% of them appearing once. The sequences come from PBMCs, collected before TCRalphabeta/CD19-depleted stem cell transplant. The receptors originated from a boy younger than 10 with acute lymphoblastic leukemia, due to receive a stem cell transplant. The CDR3 runs from the conserved cysteine through the conserved F or W. D genes are given only for firm matches. For some rows the clone size is stated as once, few or many, or as a class when expanded; others skip it.

D,size,V,length,J,DNA,CDR3
NA,many,TRBV24-1,12,TRBJ1-2,TGTGCCACCAGTAGGCCTAACTATGGCTACACCTTC,CATSRPNYGYTF
NA,many,TRBV20-1,17,TRBJ1-5,TGCAGTGCTAGAGATGGGGCCACAGCCGGGGGCAATCAGCCCCAGCATTTT,CSARDGATAGGNQPQHF
NA,NA,TRBV20-1,15,TRBJ1-4,TGCAGTGCTAGAGCCGTGACAGCTCGGGGAGGAAAACTGTTTTTT,CSARAVTARGGKLFF
NA,many,TRBV27,14,TRBJ2-7,TGTGCCAGCAGTTTACGAGGGGCGCGGTACGAGCAGTACTTC,CASSLRGARYEQYF
TRBD1,NA,TRBV20-1,14,TRBJ2-1,TGCAGTGCTATCCGGACAGGGCGCTGGAGTGAGCAGTTCTTC,CSAIRTGRWSEQFF
NA,many,TRBV20-1,13,TRBJ2-3,TGCAGTGCTAGGAGGGGGTTCACAGATACGCAGTATTTT,CSARRGFTDTQYF
TRBD2,NA,TRBV12-3/TRBV12-4,15,TRBJ2-7,TGTGCCAGCAGTCCACCTAGCGGGGGGCCCTACGAGCAGTACTTC,CASSPPSGGPYEQYF
TRBD1,many,TRBV6-4,16,TRBJ2-1,TGTGCCAGCAGTTCCAGACAGGGGGGAGACTACAATGAGCAGTTCTTC,CASSSRQGGDYNEQFF
NA,many,TRBV28,13,TRBJ1-1,TGTGCCAGCAGTTCTCAATCCGACTATGAAGCTTTCTTT,CASSSQSDYEAFF
NA,NA,TRBV27,15,TRBJ2-1,TGTGCCAGCGCGTTATTTCCTAGGACGGCGAATGAGCAGTTCTTC,CASALFPRTANEQFF
NA,NA,TRBV20-1,16,TRBJ1-5,TGCAGTGCTAGAGTAGGTTGGGGGATCGGCAATCAGCCCCAGCATTTT,CSARVGWGIGNQPQHF
NA,few,TRBV12-3/TRBV12-4,14,TRBJ1-3,TGTGCCAGCCGACAGGCTTTCGATGGAGACACCATATATTTT,CASRQAFDGDTIYF
NA,many,TRBV29-1,12,TRBJ2-7,TGCAGCGTTGAACAGGGGAACTACGAGCAGTACTTC,CSVEQGNYEQYF
TRBD1,many,TRBV18,17,TRBJ2-3,TGTGCCAGCTCACCAAACGAGGGACAGGGGAGGACAGATACGCAGTATTTT,CASSPNEGQGRTDTQYF
NA,NA,TRBV4-2,14,TRBJ1-4,TGTGCCAGCAGCCGTGGGGCAACTAATGAAAAACTGTTTTTT,CASSRGATNEKLFF
TRBD1,few,TRBV20-1,16,TRBJ2-2,TGCAGTGCTACCACCGGGACAGGGGGTTTCGCCGGGGAGCTGTTTTTT,CSATTGTGGFAGELFF
TRBD1,many,TRBV9,14,TRBJ2-7,TGTGCCAGCAGCACACCCCAGGGGGCCTACGAGCAGTACTTC,CASSTPQGAYEQYF
NA,many,TRBV20-1,15,TRBJ2-2,TGCAGTGCTAGGGGGCGGCGGGGGAACACCGGGGAGCTGTTTTTT,CSARGRRGNTGELFF
TRBD1,many,TRBV5-1,15,TRBJ1-1,TGCGCCAGCAGCTCTGCGGCGGGACAGAACTTCGAAGCTTTCTTT,CASSSAAGQNFEAFF
NA,many,TRBV2,17,TRBJ1-1,TGTGCCAGCAGACCCCAGAGGCTAACAGGGATTAACACTGAAGCTTTCTTT,CASRPQRLTGINTEAFF
NA,many,TRBV4-1,17,TRBJ1-3,TGCGCCAGCAGCCCCCCTTCGGAAGGGGTCGGTGGAAACACCATATATTTT,CASSPPSEGVGGNTIYF
NA,many,TRBV12-3/TRBV12-4,13,TRBJ2-3,TGTGCCAGCAGTTTACCCCCGCCAGATACGCAGTATTTT,CASSLPPPDTQYF
NA,NA,TRBV19,15,TRBJ1-6,TGTGCCAGTAGTCCACCGGGACAATCGGTCTCACCCCTCCACTTT,CASSPPGQSVSPLHF
NA,few,TRBV3-1,17,TRBJ1-3,TGTGCCACCTCCCGCCCCACCGGCACCGACTCTGGAAACACCATATATTTT,CATSRPTGTDSGNTIYF
TRBD2,many,TRBV12-3/TRBV12-4,19,TRBJ2-3,TGTGCCAGCAGTCCCCAAGAGGGCGTTGGCGGGGGGGCCCGGGATACGCAGTATTTT,CASSPQEGVGGGARDTQYF
NA,medium-sized,TRBV7-8,13,TRBJ1-3,TGTGCCAGCAGCCCTCCGGGGGCTGACACCATATATTTT,CASSPPGADTIYF
NA,few,TRBV7-2,16,TRBJ1-6,TGTGCCAGCAGCTTAGGGAGCACAGCCTATAATTCACCCCTCCACTTT,CASSLGSTAYNSPLHF
NA,few,TRBV5-6,13,TRBJ2-7,TGTGCCAGCAGCTTGGTATTATCCTACGAGCAGTACTTC,CASSLVLSYEQYF
NA,many,TRBV10-3,14,TRBJ1-1,TGTGCCATCAGTGAGTCTACCGGGCGGGGTGAAGCTTTCTTT,CAISESTGRGEAFF
TRBD1,many,TRBV5-1,15,TRBJ1-1,TGCGCCAGCAGCTCCCAACAGGGGATGGGGGATGAAGCTTTCTTT,CASSSQQGMGDEAFF
TRBD2,many,TRBV5-1,15,TRBJ2-1,TGCGCCAGCAGCCCGAGCGGGGTGGTATACAATGAGCAGTTCTTC,CASSPSGVVYNEQFF
NA,many,TRBV7-7,13,TRBJ1-4,TGTGCCAGCAGCGATGGGACGGATGAAAAACTGTTTTTT,CASSDGTDEKLFF
NA,NA,TRBV7-2,15,TRBJ1-2,TGTGTCAGCAGCTCCAGACGGCCGCTCGAGTATGGCTACACCTTC,CVSSSRRPLEYGYTF
NA,NA,TRBV3-1,14,TRBJ2-2,TGTGCCAGCAGCCAAATAGCGGTGACCGGGGAGCTGTTTTTT,CASSQIAVTGELFF
NA,few,TRBV20-1,15,TRBJ1-3,TGCAGTGCTAGAGATCGGCGGCTCTCTGGAAACACCATATATTTT,CSARDRRLSGNTIYF
NA,few,TRBV6-2/TRBV6-3,13,TRBJ2-3,TGTGCCAGCAGTTACTCGGAGAAAGATACGCAGTATTTT,CASSYSEKDTQYF
TRBD2,few,TRBV11-2,15,TRBJ2-2,TGTGCCAGCAGCTTCGCAGCGGGGGGGACGGGGGAGCTGTTTTTT,CASSFAAGGTGELFF
TRBD2,few,TRBV19,14,TRBJ2-1,TGTGCCAGTAGGCGGGAGCAATGGCGCGATGAGCAGTTCTTC,CASRREQWRDEQFF